This T cell receptor beta chain came from a study of shared clonotypes between healthy human individuals. Donors, healthy HIV-negative adults, lacked recent acute infections or vaccinations. Repertoires were generated with immunoSEQ multiplex PCR, while TCRdb's copy carries only in-frame clones and drops some. In the table there are around 100,000 clones, about 67% of which are singletons. CDR1 SQVTM and CDR2 ANQGSEA come from the germline V gene. This CDR3 comprises 13 residues. V was clipped by 6 bases and J by 2 bases, with 11 bases between them. The clonotype was recovered from a woman in her 30s in good health. Specimen: memory CD8+ T cells sorted from blood. Subset noted: CD45RO+ cells pooled with CCR7-negative TemRA cells. The chain links TRBV29-1 to TRBJ1-5; D gene ambiguous. For the CDR3, the DNA is TGCAGCGTGTCCGATGGGGGCAATCAGCCCCAGCATTTT. Its protein is CSVSDGGNQPQHF.